This T cell receptor (beta chain) is drawn from a study of cytomegalovirus exposure and HLA in healthy donors (TCRdb year 2017). Regarding the study in general: In an earlier analysis of 587 of the donors, 250 to 300 Gb of sequence data and 117 million unique TCR beta sequences from some 170 million T cells were reported. Among 300 to 500 genotyped donors of the cohort, an average of approximately 200,000 unique TCR beta nucleotide sequences was sequenced per donor, of which about 19% were non-productive. Rather than drawing on any new phenotypic data, the later analysis identified candidate immune exposures from TCR beta sequences and the way those sequences occurred across donors. To study patterns of TCR occurrence, a later analysis re-analyzed previously published TCR beta repertoires from hundreds of donors and added high-resolution HLA genotyping. Every repertoire in the discovery cohort had been generated on one and the same sequencing platform. HLA typing covered class I and class II loci at four-digit resolution. To decide whether each TCR beta V gene segment behaved as functional or pseudogenic, an earlier analysis of some 600 of the donors relied on high-throughput TCR beta sequencing. Donor age, sex, ethnicity and CMV serostatus were compiled together with the repertoire data. Typing coverage varied by locus: roughly 620-640 donors for A, B, C, DRB1 and DQB1; approximately 500 for DQA1; more than 600 for DPA1; some 470 for DPB1. The T cell repertoires of some 700 subjects were profiled by immunosequencing and related to cytomegalovirus serostatus. The genetic ancestry cluster associated with self-reported Caucasian donors included around 76% of the approximately 400 genotyped donors. An early release covering 550 to 700 HLA-typed donors comprised approximately 290 gigabases of sequencing data and approximately 80 million unique TCR sequences. The study was designed to test whether signatures of past pathogen exposure could be identified by cataloging public T cell receptors. The study combined high-throughput TCR immunosequencing, statistical association of individual TCRs with disease status, and machine learning to predict cytomegalovirus infection status. In a later genetic analysis, genome-wide SNP genotypes for about three fifths of the roughly 670 donors were used, and that subset was treated as a discovery cohort. Several DR-DQ haplotypes were treated as single units for association and clustering because of strong linkage in the cohort. In addition to the first cohort of about 650 subjects, a separate validation cohort of around 110 different subjects was used. Results and caveats for the whole study, not just this receptor: Most CMV-associated TCR beta chains appeared to be HLA-restricted in a later analysis, and the HLA associations seemed to be driven largely by CMV exposure. A group of highly shared sequence variants was considered likely to be a technical artifact of the sequencing pipeline. Because HLA typing was unavailable for some donors at each locus, only the typed subset was used in association tests. For the cohort, immune exposure information was limited to CMV serostatus. A later analysis reported that several top co-occurrence clusters appeared linked to parvovirus B19, influenza, CMV and Epstein-Barr virus. Because the 87-base-pair reads could not distinguish some IMGT-functional V segments, including TRBV6-2 and TRBV6-3, those segments were excluded. Across donors, most TCR sequences were observed very rarely, whereas some public TCRs were present in many individuals. V-gene and J-gene trimming of TCR beta chains was associated with a missense DCLRE1C variant in a later genetic analysis, and the association was replicated in an independent cohort. In an earlier analysis of approximately 600 of the donors, most TCR beta V segments were observed in productive rearrangements about 87% or about 30% of the time, broadly matching IMGT annotations. A few of the identified cytomegalovirus-associated TCR beta chains were confirmed in vitro to be specific for cytomegalovirus antigens. The authors suggested that the approach could potentially be extended to other disease states and immunological phenotypes. Presence/absence analyses assumed roughly uniform sequencing depth across donors, an assumption that may not hold. When HLA alleles, especially DR and DQ, strongly co-occurred, attributing TCR associations to individual alleles was difficult. A later genetic analysis reported fewer N-insertions in productive TCRs among donors in an Asian-associated ancestry cluster than the roughly 700-donor mean. In a later analysis, around 15,000 TCR beta sequences were associated with specific HLA alleles at a false discovery rate of 0.05. Some 16 rarely observed V segments, including chromosome 9 orphons, were excluded from the earlier analysis of several hundred of the donors because counts were too low. A later analysis found that TCR association rates varied across HLA loci, with DRB1 alleles showing the most associated TCRs and HLA-C alleles the fewest. Cytomegalovirus status was reported to be diagnosed by the classifier with high specificity and sensitivity in both the original and validation cohorts. A further reported finding was that TCR beta sequences accurately predicted the HLA-A and HLA-B alleles for most subjects in the first cohort. The study listed 170 or so TCR beta chains as associated with cytomegalovirus. A later analysis found that HLA-associated TCR beta chains were more clonally expanded and had lower generation probabilities than equally common non-associated chains. Correlated functional status among segregating V segments might reflect linkage disequilibrium, but an unknown experimental factor could not be ruled out. This cohort had only TCR beta chains sequenced, and the lack of alpha or paired-chain data limited which features could be detected.

The cohort consisted of 666 healthy bone marrow donors. All cohort members were sampled while nominally healthy, although unrecorded immune exposures were likely present. The donor tested CMV seropositive and was one of the 289 seropositive cohort members. Every donor gave a peripheral blood sample, and the peripheral blood mononuclear cells from that sample were used for TCR beta sequencing. The Qiagen DNeasy Blood Extraction Kit was used to extract genomic DNA from the blood cell samples. The library was built by means of the immunoSEQ multiplex PCR assay. The multiplex PCR relied on a mix of 60 forward primers for TCR Vbeta segments and 13 reverse primers for TCR Jbeta segments. Amplification of the CDR3 region of rearranged TCR beta genes was performed with a multiplex PCR assay on genomic DNA. On the Illumina HiSeq System, the amplified TCR beta libraries were sequenced as 87-base-pair reads. The original pipeline was this. A later analysis counted some 74 million unique TCR beta chains across the 650 to 800 repertoires, and about 10 million of these chains were shared by at least two donors. To remove PCR and sequencing errors, raw reads were error-corrected and collapsed into unique sequences using a nearest-neighbor algorithm that merged closely related sequences. To assign V, D and J gene segments, CDR3 sequences were aligned to IMGT reference sequences. Each retained sequence needed at least a six-nucleotide match to both a V gene segment and a J gene segment. A rearrangement counted as productive if the CDR3 had no stop codons and remained in frame with V and J, and every other rearrangement counted as non-productive. Following IMGT convention, CDR3 was defined as the stretch from the second conserved V-encoded cysteine up to the conserved J-encoded phenylalanine. Sequences without an unambiguous match to a single V gene segment were excluded from the earlier analysis of about 640 of the donors. In an earlier analysis of several hundred of the donors, a V segment was called functional when productive rearrangements were above 56.7%, and segregating when the standard deviation between donors exceeded 5%. A statistical classification framework was developed to diagnose cytomegalovirus status using the catalog of TCR beta chain sequences. In a later analysis, V and J genes were assigned by comparing TCR nucleotide sequences against IMGT/GENE-DB human TR gene sequences. The TCRdist pipeline was used in a later analysis to assign CDR3 sequences and most-parsimonious VDJ recombination scenarios. In a later analysis, each TCR beta chain was defined by its CDR3 amino acid sequence together with its V-gene family, and reads without a unique V-gene family were excluded. A later analysis removed 500 to 650 highly shared, low-generation-probability nucleotide sequences to deal with suspected cross-contamination and a sequencing artifact. In a later analysis, a clonal expansion index for each public chain was calculated from normalized within-repertoire ranks of inferred template counts. A later analysis computed generation probabilities with a VDJ recombination model fitted to out-of-frame rearrangements, and checked the results against IGoR. Hypergeometric tests were used in a later analysis to score TCR-TCR, TCR-HLA and TCR-CMV co-occurrence, with a repertoire-size bias correction applied to the TCR pairs. False discovery rates were estimated in a later analysis by permuting HLA or CMV assignments 20 times. In a later analysis, co-occurring TCRs were grouped using DBSCAN, with TCRdist sequence similarity added in when clustering inside HLA-allele-positive subsets. Repertoires with fewer than 30,000 or more than 120,000 public chains, plus five repertoires with anomalous nucleotide sharing, were excluded from co-occurrence clustering. In TCRdb, the immuneACCESS table is reduced to in-frame sequences with V and J assigned. These tables do not hold every clone; where another copy was compared, an unresolved V gene accounts for under half, and the others remain unexplained. V, J and clone size were drawn from that table, and D and trimming were deduced from the DNA. In all, the sample holds about 130,000 clones, and about 74% of those were seen once. The ten largest clones take up 4.3% of the sample.

Ends trimmed: V by 5 bases, J by 6 bases; bases unmatched to a gene: 6. Reading the germline V gene (reference sequence) gives CDR1 LNHDA and CDR2 SQIVND. Taken from cysteine to phenylalanine, the CDR3 has 15 residues. The sequence is cut down to CDR3 DNA, 45 bases in frame from base 1. On this clone itself: What this receptor recognizes is not known. Per-base qualities were not stored, and no clone one base away is much larger.

Sequencing was performed on PBMCs. The receptor comes from a man in his late teens or twenties in good health and CMV-seropositive. The receptor chain draws on TRBV19 and TRBJ1-6; TRBD1 aligns with 8 central bases. The DNA sequence follows: TGTGCCAGTAGTGGGACAGGTCGCCCTAATTCACCCCTCCACTTT. Its translation is CASSGTGRPNSPLHF.